This TCR beta chain was found in a study of cytomegalovirus exposure and HLA in healthy donors. Study-wide results and limits: Sequencing had likely introduced a cluster of highly shared sequence variants as an artifact.

Use of 60 Vbeta and 13 Jbeta primers characterized the PCR. The protocol was immunoSEQ multiplex PCR, while the TCRdb copy is restricted to in-frame clones and leaves out a portion. The repertoire has around 150,000 clones, 65% to 70% of them found once; the top ten carry 3.5% to 5.5%. Concerning this clone: Its antigen is still unknown.

The CDR3 contains 15 residues. V lost 7 bases and J lost 0; bases outside the gene matches: 6. Germline V gives CDR1 MDHEN, CDR2 SYDVKM. The clonotype comes from a woman aged 18 to 35 in good health and CMV-seropositive. V and J are TRBV28 and TRBJ2-7, with 10 nucleotides matching TRBD2. Material for sequencing was PBMCs. The DNA for the CDR3 is TGTGCCAGCAAGCTAGCGGGGGACCTCTCCTACGAGCAGTACTTC. Residues: CASKLAGDLSYEQYF.